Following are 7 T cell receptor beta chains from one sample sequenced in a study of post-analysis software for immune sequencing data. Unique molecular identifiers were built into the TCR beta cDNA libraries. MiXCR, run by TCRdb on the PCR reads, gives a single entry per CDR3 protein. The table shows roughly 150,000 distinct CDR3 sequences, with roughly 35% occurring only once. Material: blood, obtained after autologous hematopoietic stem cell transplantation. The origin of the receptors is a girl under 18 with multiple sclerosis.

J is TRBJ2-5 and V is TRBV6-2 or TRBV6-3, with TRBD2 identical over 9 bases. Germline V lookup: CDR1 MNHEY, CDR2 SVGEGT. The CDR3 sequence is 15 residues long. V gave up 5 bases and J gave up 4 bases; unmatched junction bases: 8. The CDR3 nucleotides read TGTGCCAGCAGTCGCTGGACTAGCGAGGGAGAGACCCAGTACTTC. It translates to CASSRWTSEGETQYF.

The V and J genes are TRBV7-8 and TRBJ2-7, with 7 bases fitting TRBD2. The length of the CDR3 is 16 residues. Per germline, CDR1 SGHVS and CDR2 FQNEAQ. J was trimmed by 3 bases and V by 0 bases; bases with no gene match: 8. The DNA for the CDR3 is TGTGCCAGCAGCTTAGCGGGAGCTAGCGGTTACTACGAGCAGTACTTC. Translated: CASSLAGASGYYEQYF.

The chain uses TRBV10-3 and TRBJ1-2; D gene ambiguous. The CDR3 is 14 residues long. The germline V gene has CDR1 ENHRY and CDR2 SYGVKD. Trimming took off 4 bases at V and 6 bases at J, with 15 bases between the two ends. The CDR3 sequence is CAISGPEGIDGYTF. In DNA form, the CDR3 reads TGTGCCATCAGTGGGCCGGAGGGCATTGATGGCTACACCTTC.

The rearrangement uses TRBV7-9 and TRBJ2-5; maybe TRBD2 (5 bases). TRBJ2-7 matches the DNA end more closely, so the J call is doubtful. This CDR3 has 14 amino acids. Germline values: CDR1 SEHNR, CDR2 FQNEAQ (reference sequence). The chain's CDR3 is CASSLLDGAYEQYF. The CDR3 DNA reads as TGTGCCAGCAGCTTACTGGACGGGGCCTACGAGCAGTACTTC.

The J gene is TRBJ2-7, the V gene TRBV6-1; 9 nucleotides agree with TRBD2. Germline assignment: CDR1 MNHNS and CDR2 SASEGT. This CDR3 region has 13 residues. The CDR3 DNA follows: TGTGCTTCGGAACTAGCGGGTATCTACGAGCAGTACTTC. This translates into CASELAGIYEQYF.

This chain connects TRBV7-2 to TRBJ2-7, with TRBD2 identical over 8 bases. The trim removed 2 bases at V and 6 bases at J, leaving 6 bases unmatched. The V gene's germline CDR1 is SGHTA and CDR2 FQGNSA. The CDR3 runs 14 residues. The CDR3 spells CASSLQAGVREQYF. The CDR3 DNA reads TGTGCCAGCAGCTTACAAGCGGGAGTCCGCGAGCAGTACTTC.

The CDR3 coding sequence is TGTGCCAGCAGTTTTGTCGGACAGGGAGAGGGCTCCTACGAGCAGTACTTC. It encodes CASSFVGQGEGSYEQYF. V usage is TRBV28 and J usage is TRBJ2-7; 8 positions agree with TRBD1. This CDR3 region has 17 residues. The V gene's germline CDR1 is MDHEN and CDR2 SYDVKM. V shed 3 bases and J 0 bases; nucleotides not matched to a gene: 10.